The T cell receptor beta chain described here comes from a study of blood T cell repertoires in COVID-19. About the study: COVID-19 samples collected from the United States, Italy and Spain covered acute and convalescent phases.

This clone was found many times. Per the germline V gene, CDR1 is SGHRS and CDR2 is YFSETQ. This CDR3 is built from 13 residues. The V end lost 2 bases, the J end lost 5 bases, and 11 bases lay between the germline ends. Original methodology: Counts of nucleated cells, estimated from reference gene primer amplification, were obtained. Here immunoSEQ multiplex PCR was the method, and the copy in TCRdb shows in-frame clones only, minus some. D and trimming were read from the DNA, whereas the V and J calls and clone size are those reported in that table. The sample records about 260,000 clones, over 75% being singletons.

The chain carries TRBV5-1 and TRBJ2-7, with D possibly matching TRBD2 (5 bases). The receptor's source is a woman between 50 and 59 years old with acute or convalescent COVID-19. Sequenced material: peripheral blood. DNA for the CDR3: TGCGCCAGCAGCTTTGAGGGTTCGGACGAGCAGTACTTC. This translates into CASSFEGSDEQYF.